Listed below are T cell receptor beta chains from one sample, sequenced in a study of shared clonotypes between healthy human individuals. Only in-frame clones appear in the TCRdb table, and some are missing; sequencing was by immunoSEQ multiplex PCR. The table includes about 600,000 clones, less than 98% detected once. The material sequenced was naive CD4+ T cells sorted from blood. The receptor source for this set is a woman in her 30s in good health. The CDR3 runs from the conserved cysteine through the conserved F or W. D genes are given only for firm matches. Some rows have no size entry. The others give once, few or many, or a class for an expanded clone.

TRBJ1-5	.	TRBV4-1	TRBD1	TGCGCCAGCAGCCAAGTAGGGGACAGAGGTCAGCCCCAGCATTTT	CASSQVGDRGQPQHF
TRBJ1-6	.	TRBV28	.	TGTGCCAGCAGTGTTAGGGGTACCCTCCACTTT	CASSVRGTLHF
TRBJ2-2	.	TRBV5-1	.	TGCGCCAGCAGCTTGGGGGTCGGGGAGCTGTTTTTT	CASSLGVGELFF
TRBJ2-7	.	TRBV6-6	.	TGTGCCAGCAGCGCTGCCCAGGGGCCCGGAGAACAGTACTTC	CASSAAQGPGEQYF
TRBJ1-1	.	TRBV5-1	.	TGCGCCAGCAGCTTGACAGGCCTCATGAACACTGAAGCTTTCTTT	CASSLTGLMNTEAFF
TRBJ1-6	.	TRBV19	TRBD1	TGTGCCAGTATCGGGGACAGGTTGGGAAATTCACCCCTCCACTTT	CASIGDRLGNSPLHF
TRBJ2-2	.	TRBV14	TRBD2	TGTGCCAGCAGCCACTGGGCTAGCGGGAGTTTGGGCACCGGGGAGCTGTTTTTT	CASSHWASGSLGTGELFF
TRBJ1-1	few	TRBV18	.	TGTGCCAGCTCACCACCGAACAGGGAAGACACTGAAGCTTTCTTT	CASSPPNREDTEAFF
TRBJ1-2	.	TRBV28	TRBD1	TGTGCCAGCAGTCCCCCCGACAGGGCGGAAAAGGGCTACACCTTC	CASSPPDRAEKGYTF
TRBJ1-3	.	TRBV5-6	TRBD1	TGTGCCAGCAGCCGGAGACAGGGGGCGCGGGGAAACACCATATATTTT	CASSRRQGARGNTIYF
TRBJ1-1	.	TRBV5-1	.	TGCGCCAGCAGGCCAGGGACGGTCATGAACACTGAAGCTTTCTTT	CASRPGTVMNTEAFF
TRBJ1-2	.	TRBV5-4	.	TGTGCCAGCAGCTTGGGCCCCCCACCATGGGCTTCTAAGGGCTACACCTTC	CASSLGPPPWASKGYTF
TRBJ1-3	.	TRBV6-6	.	TGTGCCAGCAGTTACGGGAGCTCTGGAAACACCATATATTTT	CASSYGSSGNTIYF